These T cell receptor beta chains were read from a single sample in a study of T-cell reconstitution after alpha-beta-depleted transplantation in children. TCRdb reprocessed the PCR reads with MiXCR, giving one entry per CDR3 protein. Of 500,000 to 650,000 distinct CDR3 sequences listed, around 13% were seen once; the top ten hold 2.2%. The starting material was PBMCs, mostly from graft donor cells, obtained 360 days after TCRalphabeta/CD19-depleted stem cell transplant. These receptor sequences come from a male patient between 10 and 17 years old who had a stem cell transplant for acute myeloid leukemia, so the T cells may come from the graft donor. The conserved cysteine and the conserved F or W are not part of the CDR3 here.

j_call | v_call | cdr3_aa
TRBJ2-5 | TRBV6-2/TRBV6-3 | ASSRTRGTQY
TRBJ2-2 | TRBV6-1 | ASSPWRVWDTGELF
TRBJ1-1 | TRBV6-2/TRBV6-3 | ASSYSTGQGTMNTEAF
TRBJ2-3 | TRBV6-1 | ASLNQGRATDTQY
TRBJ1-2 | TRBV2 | ASFRDYGYT
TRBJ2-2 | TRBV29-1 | SVTSGRTGELF
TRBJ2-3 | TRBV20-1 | SARNRGPTDTQY
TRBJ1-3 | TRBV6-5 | AISSRGQGTAGNTIY
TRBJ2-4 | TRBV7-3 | ASSTYIRGLAGEENIQY
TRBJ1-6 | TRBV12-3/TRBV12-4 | ASSQGVRRSPLH
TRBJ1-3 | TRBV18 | ASSPRTDSSGNTIY
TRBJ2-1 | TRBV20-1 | SADSLRVAGGRNEQF
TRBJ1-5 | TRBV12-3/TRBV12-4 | ASSSRQGHSNQPQH
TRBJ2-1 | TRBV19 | ASSIRGGSGEQF
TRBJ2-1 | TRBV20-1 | SNSHSYNEQF
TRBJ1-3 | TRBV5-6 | ASSFWGHGNTIY
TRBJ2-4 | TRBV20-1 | SAYRPGEAKNIQY
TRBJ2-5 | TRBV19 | ASIRTSGRVGETQY
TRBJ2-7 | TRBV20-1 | SASFLASYEQY
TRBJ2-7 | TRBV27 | ASTRMGGSSYEQY
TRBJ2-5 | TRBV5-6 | ASSSGGVEETQY
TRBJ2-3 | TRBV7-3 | ASSPHRGTDTQY
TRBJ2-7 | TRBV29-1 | SGKLALGDEQY
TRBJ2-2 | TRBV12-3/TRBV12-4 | ASSLVAGTDTGELF
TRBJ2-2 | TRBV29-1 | SVVGQGTNTGELF
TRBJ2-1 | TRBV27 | ASSVGSSYNEQF
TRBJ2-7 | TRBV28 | ASSFDKRGTHFWYFWEQY
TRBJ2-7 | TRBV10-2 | ASSEPGPKQY
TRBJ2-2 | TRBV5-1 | ASRQGTSGELF
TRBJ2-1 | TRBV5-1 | ATRTGVVAGYNEQF
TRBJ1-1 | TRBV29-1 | SVGGGSTEAF
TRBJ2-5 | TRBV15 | ATSRDRSGILGETQY
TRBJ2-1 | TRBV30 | AWSELGWANEQF
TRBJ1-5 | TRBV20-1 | SARVTSSNQPQH
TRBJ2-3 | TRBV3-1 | ASSRGHTSTDTQY
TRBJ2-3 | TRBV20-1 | SAAERADTQY
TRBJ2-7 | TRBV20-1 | SALNSFMPGQGLYEQY
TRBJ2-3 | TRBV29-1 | SVETGTTDTQY
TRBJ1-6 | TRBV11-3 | ASSFFTGTRTINSPLH